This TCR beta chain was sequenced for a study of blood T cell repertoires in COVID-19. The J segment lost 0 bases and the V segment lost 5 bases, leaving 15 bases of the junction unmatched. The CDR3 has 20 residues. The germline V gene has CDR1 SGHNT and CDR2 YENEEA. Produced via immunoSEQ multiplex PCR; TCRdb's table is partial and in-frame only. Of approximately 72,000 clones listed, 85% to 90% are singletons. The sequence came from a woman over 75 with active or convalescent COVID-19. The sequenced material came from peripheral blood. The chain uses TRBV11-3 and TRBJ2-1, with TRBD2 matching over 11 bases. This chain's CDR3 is CASSPGRGLAGGSSYNEQFF. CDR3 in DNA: TGTGCCAGCAGCCCGGGCCGCGGGTTAGCGGGGGGGAGCTCCTACAATGAGCAGTTCTTC.